This TCR beta chain was sequenced during a study of cytomegalovirus exposure and HLA in healthy donors. 60 Vbeta and 13 Jbeta primers were used in PCR. Measured with immunoSEQ multiplex PCR; TCRdb has only the in-frame clones, and not every one. The data hold around 62,000 clones, with roughly 80% observed a single time. Concerning this clone: Its antigen remains unidentified.

Trimming left V 2 bases short and J 5 bases short, with 7 bases between. This CDR3 spans 13 amino acids. Germline V gene lookup returns CDR1 MNHEY and CDR2 SMNVEV (reference sequence). Whole-study findings and limits: Near-uniform donor sequencing depth was presumed by presence/absence analyses. HLA alleles showed associations with around 15,000 TCR beta sequences in a later analysis, at a 0.05 false discovery rate.

The chain is built from TRBV27 and TRBJ1-5; the D is unclear. The sample comprised PBMCs. The sequence derives from a male donor in good health and CMV-seropositive. The CDR3 here is CASSLGTDQPQHF. Written as DNA, the CDR3 is TGTGCCAGCAGTTTAGGCACAGATCAGCCCCAGCATTTT.